These T cell receptor beta chains were read from a single sample in a study of T cell responses to AZD1222 COVID-19 vaccine. TCRdb keeps only in-frame clones here, not all; method: immunoSEQ multiplex PCR. The sample contains around 120,000 clones, approximately 94% of which appear only once. The sequencing used peripheral blood, collected 28 days after the second AZD1222 dose. These receptors all stem from an adult who received the AZD1222 COVID-19 vaccine. The CDR3 runs from the conserved cysteine through the conserved F or W. A D gene is named only where the DNA matches it firmly. Only some rows state a clone size, as once, few, many or a class for expanded clones.

v_gene: TRBV4-1
d_gene: TRBD1
abundance: -
j_gene: TRBJ1-5
CDR3aa: CASSQEPGTDQPQHF
CDR3nt: TGCGCCAGCAGCCAAGAACCCGGGACAGATCAGCCCCAGCATTTT

v_gene: TRBV27
d_gene: TRBD2
abundance: -
j_gene: TRBJ2-7
CDR3aa: CASSLRRLAGPYEQYF
CDR3nt: TGTGCCAGCAGTTTACGCCGACTAGCGGGGCCTTACGAGCAGTACTTC

v_gene: TRBV5-6
d_gene: -
abundance: -
j_gene: TRBJ1-1
CDR3aa: CASSQGRDTEAFF
CDR3nt: TGTGCCAGCAGCCAGGGACGGGACACTGAAGCTTTCTTT

v_gene: TRBV7-2
d_gene: TRBD2
abundance: -
j_gene: TRBJ2-3
CDR3aa: CASSLQAGGLVTDTQYF
CDR3nt: TGTGCCAGCAGCTTACAAGCGGGGGGGCTCGTCACAGATACGCAGTATTTT

v_gene: TRBV28
d_gene: -
abundance: -
j_gene: TRBJ1-6
CDR3aa: CASSLYQQQNSPLHF
CDR3nt: TGTGCCAGCAGTTTGTATCAGCAACAAAATTCACCCCTCCACTTT

v_gene: TRBV27
d_gene: -
abundance: -
j_gene: TRBJ1-1
CDR3aa: CASSPTRRVSNTEAFF
CDR3nt: TGTGCCAGCAGCCCTACCCGACGGGTGTCGAACACTGAAGCTTTCTTT

v_gene: TRBV5-6
d_gene: -
abundance: -
j_gene: TRBJ1-2
CDR3aa: CASSSQIYGYTF
CDR3nt: TGTGCCAGCAGCTCACAGATCTATGGCTACACCTTC

v_gene: TRBV7-9
d_gene: -
abundance: -
j_gene: TRBJ1-4
CDR3aa: CASSRSEKLFF
CDR3nt: TGTGCCAGCAGTCGGAGCGAAAAACTGTTTTTT

v_gene: TRBV7-8
d_gene: -
abundance: -
j_gene: TRBJ2-1
CDR3aa: CASSFPAYIEQFF
CDR3nt: TGTGCCAGCAGCTTTCCCGCCTACATTGAGCAGTTCTTC

v_gene: TRBV5-1
d_gene: -
abundance: -
j_gene: TRBJ2-7
CDR3aa: CASSLAGGSSYEQYF
CDR3nt: TGCGCCAGCAGCTTGGCAGGGGGGAGCTCCTACGAGCAGTACTTC

v_gene: TRBV7-9
d_gene: TRBD2
abundance: -
j_gene: TRBJ2-7
CDR3aa: CASSFLAGAYEQYF
CDR3nt: TGTGCCAGCAGCTTTTTAGCGGGAGCCTACGAGCAGTACTTC

v_gene: TRBV10-2
d_gene: -
abundance: -
j_gene: TRBJ2-7
CDR3aa: CASKNGARYEQYF
CDR3nt: TGCGCCAGCAAGAACGGGGCGCGCTACGAGCAGTACTTC

v_gene: TRBV5-1
d_gene: -
abundance: -
j_gene: TRBJ1-2
CDR3aa: CASSSQGGYGYTF
CDR3nt: TGCGCCAGCAGCTCGCAGGGTGGCTATGGCTACACCTTC

v_gene: TRBV7-3
d_gene: TRBD1
abundance: -
j_gene: TRBJ2-1
CDR3aa: CASSLGTAYNEQFF
CDR3nt: TGTGCCAGCAGCTTAGGGACAGCCTACAATGAGCAGTTCTTC

v_gene: TRBV5-1
d_gene: -
abundance: few
j_gene: TRBJ2-7
CDR3aa: CASSADASSYEQYF
CDR3nt: TGCGCCAGCAGCGCGGACGCGAGCTCCTACGAGCAGTACTTC

v_gene: TRBV11-2
d_gene: TRBD1
abundance: -
j_gene: TRBJ1-2
CDR3aa: CASSLGTGASGGYTF
CDR3nt: TGTGCCAGCAGCTTAGGTACAGGGGCGAGCGGTGGCTACACCTTC

v_gene: TRBV5-4
d_gene: -
abundance: -
j_gene: TRBJ2-1
CDR3aa: CASSAQGGNSYNEQFF
CDR3nt: TGTGCCAGCAGCGCCCAGGGCGGAAACTCCTACAATGAGCAGTTCTTC

v_gene: TRBV20-1
d_gene: -
abundance: -
j_gene: TRBJ1-5
CDR3aa: CSASGGPDQPQHF
CDR3nt: TGCAGTGCTAGTGGGGGGCCCGATCAGCCCCAGCATTTT

v_gene: TRBV18
d_gene: TRBD1
abundance: -
j_gene: TRBJ1-2
CDR3aa: CASSPLPGGNYGYTF
CDR3nt: TGTGCCAGCTCACCCTTACCAGGGGGGAACTATGGCTACACCTTC

v_gene: TRBV6-1
d_gene: -
abundance: -
j_gene: TRBJ2-5
CDR3aa: CASSERRAETQYF
CDR3nt: TGTGCCAGCAGTGAAAGGAGGGCTGAGACCCAGTACTTC

v_gene: TRBV12-3/TRBV12-4
d_gene: -
abundance: -
j_gene: TRBJ1-4
CDR3aa: CASSFSEKLFF
CDR3nt: TGTGCCAGCAGTTTCAGTGAAAAACTGTTTTTT

v_gene: TRBV4-3
d_gene: TRBD2
abundance: -
j_gene: TRBJ2-3
CDR3aa: CASSQGTQLAGGPDTQYF
CDR3nt: TGCGCCAGCAGCCAAGGCACCCAACTAGCGGGGGGCCCGGATACGCAGTATTTT

v_gene: TRBV29-1
d_gene: TRBD1
abundance: -
j_gene: TRBJ2-7
CDR3aa: CSVARTGGEQYF
CDR3nt: TGCAGCGTTGCAAGGACAGGTGGCGAGCAGTACTTC

v_gene: TRBV5-6
d_gene: TRBD1
abundance: -
j_gene: TRBJ2-2
CDR3aa: CASSFAGGVFGELFF
CDR3nt: TGTGCCAGCAGCTTCGCAGGGGGCGTTTTCGGGGAGCTGTTTTTT

v_gene: TRBV28
d_gene: -
abundance: -
j_gene: TRBJ1-5
CDR3aa: CASSRPGRSSIQPQHF
CDR3nt: TGTGCCAGCAGCCGTCCCGGCAGGTCATCAATTCAGCCCCAGCATTTT

v_gene: TRBV10-3
d_gene: -
abundance: -
j_gene: TRBJ1-2
CDR3aa: CAISEQGYRGYTF
CDR3nt: TGTGCCATCAGTGAACAGGGTTATCGTGGCTACACCTTC

v_gene: TRBV5-1
d_gene: -
abundance: -
j_gene: TRBJ1-1
CDR3aa: CASSLVGENTEAFF
CDR3nt: TGCGCCAGCAGCTTGGTCGGGGAGAACACTGAAGCTTTCTTT

v_gene: TRBV28
d_gene: -
abundance: -
j_gene: TRBJ1-1
CDR3aa: CASSLLGRDAFF
CDR3nt: TGTGCCAGCAGTTTGTTGGGAAGGGATGCTTTCTTT